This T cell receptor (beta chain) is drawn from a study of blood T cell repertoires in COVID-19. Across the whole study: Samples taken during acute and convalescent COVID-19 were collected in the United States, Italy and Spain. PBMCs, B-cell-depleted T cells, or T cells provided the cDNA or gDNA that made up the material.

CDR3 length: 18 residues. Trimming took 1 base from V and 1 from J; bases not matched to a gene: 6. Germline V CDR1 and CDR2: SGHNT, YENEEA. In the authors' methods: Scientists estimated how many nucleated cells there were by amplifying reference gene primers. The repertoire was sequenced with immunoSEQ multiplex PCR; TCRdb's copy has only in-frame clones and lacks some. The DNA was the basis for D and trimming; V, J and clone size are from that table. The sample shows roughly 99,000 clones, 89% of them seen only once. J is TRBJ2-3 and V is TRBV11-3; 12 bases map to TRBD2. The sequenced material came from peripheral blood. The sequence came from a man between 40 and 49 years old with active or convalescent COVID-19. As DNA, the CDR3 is TGTGCCAGCAGCTTAGGGTCCCGACTAGCGGGAGGCACAGATACGCAGTATTTT. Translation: CASSLGSRLAGGTDTQYF.